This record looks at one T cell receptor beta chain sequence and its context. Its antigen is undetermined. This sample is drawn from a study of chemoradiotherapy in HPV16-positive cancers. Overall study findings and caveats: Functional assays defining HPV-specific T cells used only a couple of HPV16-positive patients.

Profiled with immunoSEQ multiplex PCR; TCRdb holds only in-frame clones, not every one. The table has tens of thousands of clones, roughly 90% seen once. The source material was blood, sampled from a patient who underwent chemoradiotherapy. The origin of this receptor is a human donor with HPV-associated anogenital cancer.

CDR3 residues: CASSLAGPNSGNTIYF. The CDR3 nucleotides are TGCGCCAGCAGCTTGGCCGGCCCAAACTCTGGAAACACCATATATTTT. The chain couples TRBV5-1 to TRBJ1-3, with unresolved D. Trimming removed 0 bases from V and 0 bases from J, with 10 bases in between. This CDR3 has 16 residues. Germline V gives CDR1 SGHRS, CDR2 YFSETQ. The variable domain in full, completed from reference TRBV5-1 and TRBJ1-3, reads KAGVTQTPRYLIKTRGQQVTLSCSPISGHRSVSWYQQTPGQGLQFLFEYFSETQRNKGNFPGRFSGRQFSNSRSEMNVSTLELGDSALYLCASSLAGPNSGNTIYFGEGSWLTVV.